One and the same sample provided the 32 T cell receptor beta chains below, sequenced in a study of T cell responses to AZD1222 COVID-19 vaccine. Profiled with immunoSEQ multiplex PCR; TCRdb holds only in-frame clones, not every one. The table includes about 110,000 clones, about 91% detected once. This sample comprised peripheral blood, obtained 28 days after the second AZD1222 dose. These receptor sequences come from an adult who received the AZD1222 COVID-19 vaccine.

This rearrangement joins TRBV2 to TRBJ2-1, with 7 nucleotides matching TRBD1. CDR3 length: 14 amino acids. Trimming removed 9 bases from V and 5 bases from J; junction bases left unmatched: 10. CDR1 SNHLY and CDR2 FYNNEI come from the germline V gene. CDR3 DNA sequence: TGTGCCAGTGATTCGACAGGGTATAACAATGAGCAGTTCTTC. It encodes CASDSTGYNNEQFF.

This sequence joins TRBV25-1 and TRBJ2-2, with D perhaps assigned TRBD1 or TRBD2 (6 bases each). Trimming shortened V by 5 bases and J by 8 bases, and 21 bases separated the two germline ends. Germline assignment: CDR1 MGHDK and CDR2 SYGVNS. The CDR3 sequence is 16 residues long. The CDR3 sequence is CASSPARPGAKGELFF. The CDR3 DNA is TGTGCCAGCAGTCCCGCTCGTCCGGGGGCTAAAGGGGAGCTGTTTTTT.

This chain joins TRBV15 and TRBJ2-1, with a tentative D call TRBD2 (6 bases). The length of the CDR3 is 14 residues. Trimming shortened V by 9 bases and J by 3 bases, and 15 bases separated the two germline ends. From germline, CDR1 is LNHNV and CDR2 YYDKDF (reference sequence). CDR3 in amino acids: CATGVDGSYNEQFF. The DNA of the CDR3 is TGTGCCACAGGGGTGGACGGGAGCTACAATGAGCAGTTCTTC.

Only a few counts were recorded for this clone. V gene TRBV2 combines with J gene TRBJ2-7; TRBD1 agrees at 7 bases. J was trimmed by 1 base and V by 7 bases; bases with no gene match: 13. The CDR3 is 16 residues long. Germline CDR1 SNHLY, CDR2 FYNNEI. CDR3 protein: CASMGQWPFSSYEQYF. The CDR3 DNA reads as TGTGCCAGCATGGGACAGTGGCCTTTTTCATCCTACGAGCAGTACTTC.

The chain uses TRBV10-1 and TRBJ2-7, with TRBD1 identical over 7 bases. Trimming removed 8 bases from V and 0 bases from J; junction bases left unmatched: 16. CDR1 WNHNN and CDR2 SYGVQD come from the germline V gene (reference sequence). The CDR3 is 17 amino acids. The CDR3 DNA follows: TGCGCCAGCCGAGTGGGGACAGACCCTACTACCTCCTACGAGCAGTACTTC. Protein: CASRVGTDPTTSYEQYF.

The J gene is TRBJ2-1, the V gene TRBV11-2; TRBD2 matches at 14 bases. CDR1 and CDR2 from the germline V gene are SGHAT and FQNNGV. V lost 5 bases, J lost 9 bases, and 6 bases stayed unmatched. The CDR3 is 15 residues long. The CDR3 DNA reads TGTGCCAGCAGCGCGGGACTAGCGGGAGTGAGTGAGCAGTTCTTC. Translating gives CASSAGLAGVSEQFF. The entire variable domain, with the rest obtained from reference TRBV11-2 and TRBJ2-1, is as follows: EAGVAQSPRYKIIEKRQSVAFWCNPISGHATLYWYQQILGQGPKLLIQFQNNGVVDDSQLPKDRFSAERLKGVDSTLKIQPAKLEDSAVYLCASSAGLAGVSEQFFGPGTRLTVL.

The rearrangement uses TRBV10-3 and TRBJ2-1; TRBD1 matches 9 bases. Trimming at V came to 5 bases and at J to 0 bases, leaving 2 bases not matched to a gene. The CDR3 is made up of 15 amino acids. Germline V lookup: CDR1 ENHRY, CDR2 SYGVKD. The CDR3 protein is CAISRDRVSYNEQFF. For the CDR3, the DNA is TGTGCCATCAGTAGGGACAGGGTCTCCTACAATGAGCAGTTCTTC.

CDR3 bases: TGTGCCAGCAGCCGTCGGGGTGCCTCTGGAAACACCATATATTTT. It yields the protein CASSRRGASGNTIYF. V and J are TRBV3-1 (or the pseudogene TRBV3-2) and TRBJ1-3, with D unclear. From germline, CDR1 is LGHDT and CDR2 YNNKEL (reference sequence). The CDR3 contains 15 residues. Trimming cost V 4 bases and J 0 bases, with 10 bases left between them.

The chain couples TRBV28 to TRBJ1-3, with D uncertain. This CDR3 contains 14 residues. The germline gives CDR1 MDHEN, CDR2 SYDVKM. V was trimmed by 3 bases and J by 1 base, leaving 7 bases between them. For the CDR3, the DNA is TGTGCCAGCAGTTTCGGGAGTTCTGGAAACACCATATATTTT. It specifies CASSFGSSGNTIYF.

This chain connects TRBV18 to TRBJ2-3, with D hard to call. The CDR3 covers 15 residues. Germline assignment: CDR1 KGHSH and CDR2 LQKENI. V was cut by 0 bases and J by 1 base, with 8 bases left in between. This chain's CDR3 is CASSPPSGGTDTQYF. DNA of the CDR3: TGTGCCAGCTCACCACCGTCAGGAGGCACAGATACGCAGTATTTT.

The rearrangement joins TRBV7-6 to TRBJ2-5; the D gene is possibly TRBD2 (7 bases). The CDR3 length is 15 residues. The V gene lost 6 bases and the J gene lost 5 bases, with 19 bases spanning the gap. Germline CDR1 and CDR2: SGHVS and FNYEAQ. CDR3 DNA sequence: TGTGCCAGCAGTTCTACCGGGGGGCGTATGGAGACCCAGTACTTC. Its protein product is CASSSTGGRMETQYF.

This clone was counted a single time. The chain couples TRBV12-3 or TRBV12-4 to TRBJ2-3; TRBD2 matches 10 bases. The CDR3 length is 13 residues. Trimming cost V 10 bases and J 6 bases; bases outside gene matches: 7. The CDR3 DNA reads TGTGCCATCGGAGCGGGAGGGCCGGATACGCAGTATTTT. It translates to CAIGAGGPDTQYF.

The chain has TRBV7-8 and TRBJ2-5; 8 bases agree with TRBD1. With V trimmed by 5 bases and J by 1 base, 3 bases remained unmatched. Germline loops: CDR1 SGHVS, CDR2 FQNEAQ. This CDR3 has 14 amino acids. The CDR3 DNA reads TGTGCCAGCAGCCCGGGACAGGCCCAAGAGACCCAGTACTTC. Residues: CASSPGQAQETQYF.

The chain recombines TRBV24-1 with TRBJ1-2; possibly TRBD1 for D (6 bases). V was trimmed by 4 bases and J by 6 bases, leaving 20 bases between them. CDR3 length equals 16 residues. Germline assignment: CDR1 KGHDR and CDR2 SFDVKD. The CDR3 loop is CATSEGNRVGENGYTF. The DNA for the CDR3 is TGTGCCACCAGTGAAGGGAACAGGGTTGGGGAAAATGGCTACACCTTC.

DNA of the CDR3: TGTGCCAGCAGCCGGGACTCAGCGTTCTACGAGCAGTACTTC. The encoded protein is CASSRDSAFYEQYF. The rearrangement links TRBV7-2 to TRBJ2-7; D is possibly TRBD2 (6 bases). Germline CDR1 and CDR2: SGHTA and FQGNSA. The CDR3 totals 14 residues. Trimming took 5 bases from V and 3 from J, leaving 14 bases between them.

The chain recombines TRBV4-3 with TRBJ2-7; 11 nucleotides align to TRBD1. V dropped 0 bases and J dropped 7; count of bases not matched to a gene: 5. The CDR3 covers 15 residues. Germline assignment: CDR1 LGHNA and CDR2 YSLEER. The CDR3 spells CASSQEGQGVREQYF. The DNA of the CDR3 is TGCGCCAGCAGCCAAGAGGGACAGGGGGTTCGGGAGCAGTACTTC.

The chain joins TRBV19 to TRBJ1-5, with D possibly matching TRBD1 (6 bases). CDR3 length equals 13 residues. The germline V gene encodes CDR1 LNHDA and CDR2 SQIVND (reference sequence). With 3 bases removed from V and 7 bases from J, the gap between germline ends came to 10 bases. The CDR3 DNA is TGTGCCAGTAGTATGATGGGGGCCCAGCCCCAGCATTTT. It specifies CASSMMGAQPQHF.

The chain couples TRBV28 to TRBJ1-2; D gene unclear. CDR1 is MDHEN, CDR2 SYDVKM, per germline. This CDR3 is built from 14 residues. The V gene lost 6 bases and the J gene lost 2 bases, with 13 bases spanning the gap. The CDR3 reads CASRLNPGNYGYTF. The CDR3 bases are TGTGCCAGCAGGCTCAACCCTGGGAACTATGGCTACACCTTC.

The chain carries TRBV6-1 and TRBJ2-3; the D is unclear. Germline V CDR1 and CDR2: MNHNS, SASEGT. The CDR3 is 21 amino acids. Trimming shortened V by 2 bases and J by 2 bases, and 29 bases separated the two germline ends. The CDR3 nucleotides read TGTGCCAGCAGTGAAAAGGGCTGGGTGTTGTCGACGGCCTCCTCCACAGATACGCAGTATTTT. It translates to CASSEKGWVLSTASSTDTQYF.

In DNA form, the CDR3 reads TGTGCCAGTACCCCTGGAGGGGCGCAGGGTCAGCCCCAGCATTTT. Protein product: CASTPGGAQGQPQHF. The V call is TRBV5-8, the J call TRBJ1-5, with D tentatively TRBD1 (5 bases). Per the germline V gene, CDR1 is SGHTS and CDR2 is YDEGEE. Deletions cut 8 bases from V and 6 bases from J, with 21 bases between. CDR3 length: 15 residues. Combining the CDR3 with reference TRBV5-8 and TRBJ1-5 gives the whole variable domain EAGVTQSPTHLIKTRGQQATLRCSPISGHTSVYWYQQALGLGLQFLLWYDEGEERNRGNFPPRFSGRQFPNYSSELNVNALELEDSALYLCASTPGGAQGQPQHFGDGTRLSIL.

This rearrangement joins TRBV28 to TRBJ1-6; D perhaps matches TRBD1 (5 bases). Looked up from germline, CDR1 is MDHEN and CDR2 is SYDVKM. CDR3 length equals 15 residues. Trimming removed 2 bases at V and 7 bases at J, with 12 bases between. In DNA form, the CDR3 reads TGTGCCAGCAGTTTACAGGCAGGGAGCAATTCACCCCTCCACTTT. Its translation: CASSLQAGSNSPLHF.

The chain has TRBV13 and TRBJ2-7; 7 bases fit TRBD1. Trimming took 5 bases from V and 4 from J; bases not matched to a gene: 14. This CDR3 is built from 16 residues. Germline values: CDR1 PRHDT, CDR2 FYEKMQ (reference sequence). The CDR3 spells CASSPRQGRASYEQYF. DNA for the CDR3: TGTGCCAGCAGCCCGAGACAGGGAAGGGCTTCTTACGAGCAGTACTTC.

The V call is TRBV28, the J call TRBJ1-1; 7 positions match TRBD1. CDR3 length equals 14 residues. Germline CDR1 reads MDHEN; CDR2 reads SYDVKM. After removal of 3 bases from V and 7 bases from J, the junction contained 8 bases not matched to a gene. The CDR3 DNA sequence: TGTGCCAGCAGTTTCAGGGGGGTCCAAGGTGAAGCTTTCTTT. Protein product: CASSFRGVQGEAFF.

The V and J genes are TRBV27 and TRBJ2-7; 12 bases map to TRBD1. V was pared by 6 bases and J by 4 bases, with 13 bases of the junction left unmatched. This CDR3 is 17 amino acids long. In germline, CDR1 is MNHEY, CDR2 SMNVEV (reference sequence). CDR3 nucleotides: TGTGCCAGCAGATTAAAAGCCGGGACAGGGGGCAAGTACGAGCAGTACTTC. Encoded protein: CASRLKAGTGGKYEQYF.

V and J are TRBV5-1 and TRBJ2-3; D may be TRBD2 (5 bases). The CDR3 has 15 amino acids. Germline V gene sequence: CDR1 SGHRS, CDR2 YFSETQ. Trimming pared 3 bases from V and 0 bases from J, leaving 11 bases between. In nucleotides, the CDR3 is TGCGCCAGCAGCTATAGTACGGGGAGCACAGATACGCAGTATTTT. Protein: CASSYSTGSTDTQYF.

The rearrangement joins TRBV5-1 to TRBJ2-7; D is possibly TRBD2 (5 bases). Germline-derived CDR1 and CDR2 are SGHRS and YFSETQ. The length of the CDR3 is 14 residues. V was shortened by 7 bases and J by 4 bases, with 18 bases between the two germline ends. CDR3 DNA: TGCGCCAGCTCCCCGTGGGAGCCCCCTTACGAGCAGTACTTC. Its protein product is CASSPWEPPYEQYF.

V and J are TRBV1 and TRBJ2-2; no DNA check was done on the table's D call, TRBD1. TRBV1 is a listed pseudogene. CDR3 length: 16 residues. The CDR3 region is CTSSQDRQGTTGELFF. In nucleotides, the CDR3 is TGCACCAGCAGCCAAGATCGGCAGGGGACCACCGGGGAGCTGTTTTTT.

V is TRBV7-2 and J is TRBJ2-1; 12 positions match TRBD2. CDR1 is SGHTA and CDR2 is FQGNSA in the germline V gene. V dropped 1 base and J dropped 4; count of bases not matched to a gene: 2. The CDR3 spans 16 residues. Here the CDR3 reads CASSLVGTSGYNEQFF. CDR3 DNA sequence: TGTGCCAGCAGCTTAGTCGGGACTAGCGGGTACAATGAGCAGTTCTTC.

The V call is TRBV6-4, the J call TRBJ1-5, with D unresolved. The CDR3 sequence is 14 residues long. Germline loops: CDR1 MRHNA, CDR2 SNTAGT. The ends were cut back, 0 bases at V and 9 bases at J, with 12 bases in the middle. CDR3 DNA: TGTGCCAGCAGTGACTCTTTCACCCTAGGGCCCCAGCATTTT. It translates to CASSDSFTLGPQHF.

The J gene is TRBJ2-7, the V gene TRBV19; TRBD2 matches at 8 bases. The V gene end was trimmed by 4 bases and the J gene end by 0 bases; junction bases not matched to a gene: 2. The germline CDR1 and CDR2 sequences are LNHDA and SQIVND (reference sequence). This CDR3 is 14 amino acids long. This chain's CDR3 is CASSTGRDSYEQYF. CDR3 nucleotides: TGTGCCAGTAGTACCGGGAGGGACTCCTACGAGCAGTACTTC.

This rearrangement joins TRBV19 to TRBJ2-1; 9 nucleotides line up with TRBD2. V was clipped by 6 bases and J by 7 bases; unmatched bases: 7. Per the germline V gene, CDR1 is LNHDA and CDR2 is SQIVND (reference sequence). The CDR3 runs to 14 residues. CDR3 amino acids: CASRDSGRRNEQFF. The CDR3 DNA sequence: TGTGCCAGTAGGGATAGCGGGAGAAGGAATGAGCAGTTCTTC.

The chain joins TRBV5-1 to TRBJ1-2; 7 nucleotides agree with TRBD1. The CDR3 runs to 14 residues. The germline CDR1 and CDR2 sequences are SGHRS and YFSETQ. V lost 0 bases to trimming and J lost 6 bases; unmatched junction nucleotides: 5. CDR3 loop: CASSLGGTEHGYTF. For the CDR3, the DNA is TGCGCCAGCAGCTTGGGCGGGACAGAGCATGGCTACACCTTC.